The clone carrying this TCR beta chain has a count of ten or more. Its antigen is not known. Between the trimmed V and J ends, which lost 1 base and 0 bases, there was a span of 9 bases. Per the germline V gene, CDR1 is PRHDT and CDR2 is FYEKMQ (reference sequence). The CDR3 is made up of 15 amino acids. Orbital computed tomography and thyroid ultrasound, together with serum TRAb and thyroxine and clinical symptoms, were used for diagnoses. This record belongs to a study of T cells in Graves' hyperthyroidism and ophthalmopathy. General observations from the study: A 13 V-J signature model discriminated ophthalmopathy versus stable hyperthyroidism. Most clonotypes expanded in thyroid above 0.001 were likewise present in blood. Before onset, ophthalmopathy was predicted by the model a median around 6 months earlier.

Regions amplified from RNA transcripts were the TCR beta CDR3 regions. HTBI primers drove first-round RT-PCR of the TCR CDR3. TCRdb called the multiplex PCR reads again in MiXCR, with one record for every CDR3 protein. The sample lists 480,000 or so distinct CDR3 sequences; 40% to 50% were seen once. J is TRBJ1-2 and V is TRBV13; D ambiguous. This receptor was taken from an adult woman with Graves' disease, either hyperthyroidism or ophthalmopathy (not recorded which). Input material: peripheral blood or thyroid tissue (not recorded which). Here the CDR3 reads CASSLDGLANYGYTF. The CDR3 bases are TGTGCCAGCAGCTTAGACGGATTAGCTAACTATGGCTACACCTTC.